This entry lists 30 T cell receptor beta chains sequenced from one sample in a study of blood T cell repertoires in COVID-19. The method was immunoSEQ multiplex PCR; TCRdb's version includes in-frame clones alone and lacks a portion of them. The sample records approximately 130,000 clones, more than 70% being singletons. Input material: peripheral blood. The receptors derive from an elderly man with active or convalescent COVID-19.

This clone was counted many times. The chain joins TRBV6-4 to TRBJ2-2; the D gene is possibly TRBD1 (6 bases). This CDR3 contains 14 residues. V lost 5 bases and J lost 3, with 10 bases in between. From germline, CDR1 is MRHNA and CDR2 SNTAGT. DNA for the CDR3: TGTGCCAGCAGTACAGGGACGGACACCGGGGAGCTGTTTTTT. This translates into CASSTGTDTGELFF.

A few counts support this clone. CDR3 coding DNA: TGCGCCAGCAGCCACGATATTAAAGGGGCAGGGACCGGGGAGCTGTTTTTT. It codes for CASSHDIKGAGTGELFF. The chain joins TRBV4-3 to TRBJ2-2; TRBD1 might be the D (5 bases). This CDR3 is built from 17 residues. Per germline, CDR1 LGHNA and CDR2 YSLEER. Trimming pared 3 bases from V and 5 bases from J, leaving 19 bases between.

CDR3: CASSSDAGTGKGGYTF. CDR3 sequence (DNA): TGTGCCAGCAGCTCCGACGCAGGGACAGGAAAAGGAGGCTACACCTTC. The J gene is TRBJ1-2, the V gene TRBV7-2, with TRBD1 identical over 8 bases. Germline V gene sequence: CDR1 SGHTA, CDR2 FQGNSA. V shed 4 bases, J shed 8 bases, and the junction held 15 bases outside the gene matches. The CDR3 runs 16 residues.

This chain connects TRBV5-4 to TRBJ1-2; D might be TRBD1 (5 bases). There are 16 residues in the CDR3. Trimming removed 0 bases at V and 2 bases at J, with 14 bases between. Germline CDR1 and CDR2: SGHNT and YYREEE (reference sequence). This CDR3 reads CASSLVGRVENYGYTF. In nucleotides, the CDR3 is TGTGCCAGCAGCTTGGTGGGCAGGGTAGAAAACTATGGCTACACCTTC.

J is TRBJ2-1 and V is TRBV7-2; D is unresolved. Trimming stripped 1 base from V and 0 bases from J, with 13 bases between. CDR3 length: 17 residues. Germline loops: CDR1 SGHTA, CDR2 FQGNSA. CDR3 DNA sequence: TGTGCCAGCAGCTTAGTCGCGGTCACGAGCTCCTACAATGAGCAGTTCTTC. Translation: CASSLVAVTSSYNEQFF.

The V gene is TRBV28, the J gene TRBJ2-6; perhaps TRBD1 as D (6 bases). Germline V gene data show CDR1 as MDHEN and CDR2 as SYDVKM. The CDR3 has 15 residues. Trimming removed 6 bases at V and 2 bases at J, with 11 bases between. In DNA, the CDR3 is TGTGCCAGCAGCCTCGAGGGGGCTGGGGCCAACGTCCTGACTTTC. Translating gives CASSLEGAGANVLTF.

This clone was recorded a few times. This chain joins TRBV18 and TRBJ1-1; D is possibly TRBD1 (5 bases). The CDR3 covers 15 residues. Per germline, CDR1 KGHSH and CDR2 LQKENI. Trimming took 5 bases from V and 0 from J, leaving 13 bases between them. This CDR3 is CASSIRVYLNTEAFF. CDR3 bases: TGTGCCAGCTCAATCAGGGTTTACTTGAACACTGAAGCTTTCTTT. The full variable domain, in which reference TRBV18 and TRBJ1-1 provide the parts outside the CDR3, is NAGVMQNPRHLVRRRGQEARLRCSPMKGHSHVYWYRQLPEEGLKFMVYLQKENIIDESGMPKERFSAEFPKEGPSILRIQQVVRGDSAAYFCASSIRVYLNTEAFFGQGTRLTVV.

V usage is TRBV6-4 and J usage is TRBJ1-6; no firm D call. V lost 8 bases and J lost 8, with 10 bases in between. The CDR3 totals 12 residues. Germline CDR1 is MRHNA and CDR2 is SNTAGT. The CDR3 reads CASQEKHSPLHF. The CDR3, as DNA: TGTGCCAGCCAAGAGAAGCATTCACCCCTCCACTTT.

The rearrangement joins TRBV28 to TRBJ1-5; unclear D gene. V shed 5 bases and J shed 9 bases, with 11 bases lying between them. The CDR3 sequence is 12 residues long. From germline, CDR1 is MDHEN and CDR2 SYDVKM. The CDR3 DNA is TGTGCCAGCAGTCCCGTTCCTCTGCCCCAGCATTTT. This encodes CASSPVPLPQHF.

The chain uses TRBV6-5 and TRBJ2-7, with TRBD1 identical over 9 bases. Unmatched junction bases numbered 5, after V lost 7 bases and J lost 7 bases. CDR1 and CDR2 (germline): MNHEY, SVGAGI. The CDR3 length is 12 residues. CDR3 bases: TGTGCCAGCAAAGGGACAGGGTGGGAGCAGTACTTC. Its protein product is CASKGTGWEQYF.

J is TRBJ1-2 and V is TRBV7-9; 8 nucleotides align to TRBD1. The CDR3 totals 15 residues. The germline V gene has CDR1 SEHNR and CDR2 FQNEAQ (reference sequence). V was clipped by 4 bases and J by 1 base; unmatched bases: 5. CDR3 protein: CASSSLDRVNYGYTF. The CDR3 nucleotides read TGTGCCAGCAGCTCTTTGGACAGGGTTAACTATGGCTACACCTTC.

The CDR3 protein is CASSSPGGTNEKLFF. The CDR3 DNA sequence: TGTGCCAGCAGTTCCCCGGGAGGGACTAATGAAAAACTGTTTTTT. The V call is TRBV27, the J call TRBJ1-4, with D hard to call. The CDR3 contains 15 residues. Per germline, CDR1 MNHEY and CDR2 SMNVEV (reference sequence). Trimming took 4 bases from V and 2 from J, leaving 11 bases between them.

Comments on this clone: Sequence at one end of the junction differs from germline and may be a read error. CDR3 in amino acids: CASSLGNSGEETQYF. In DNA, the CDR3 is TGTGCTAGCAGCTTAGGAAACAGCGGGGAAGAGACCCAGTACTTC. V usage is TRBV7-7 and J usage is TRBJ2-5; 7 bases are shared with TRBD2. The CDR3 extends over 15 amino acids. Per germline, CDR1 SSHAT and CDR2 FNYEAQ (reference sequence). Combining the CDR3 with reference TRBV7-7 and TRBJ2-5 gives the whole variable domain GAGVSQSPRYKVTKRGQDVTLRCDPISSHATLYWYQQALGQGPEFLTYFNYEAQPDKSGLPSDRFSAERPEGSISTLTIQRTEQRDSAMYRCASSLGNSGEETQYFGPGTRLLVL.

The chain has TRBV7-3 and TRBJ2-7; TRBD2 is a possible D gene (5 bases). This CDR3 contains 13 residues. The V gene's germline CDR1 is SGHTA and CDR2 FQGTGA. V lost 5 bases and J 3 bases, leaving 11 bases between the germline ends. As DNA, the CDR3 is TGTGCCAGCAGCCTCGCCCGGGACTACGAGCAGTACTTC. Protein: CASSLARDYEQYF.

The rearrangement joins TRBV13 to TRBJ2-6, with TRBD2 matching 7 bases. The J segment lost 0 bases and the V segment lost 1 base, leaving 3 bases of the junction unmatched. Germline V gives CDR1 PRHDT, CDR2 FYEKMQ (reference sequence). CDR3 length equals 17 residues. The CDR3 loop reads CASSLASGSSGANVLTF. In nucleotides, the CDR3 is TGTGCCAGCAGCTTAGCTAGCGGTAGCTCTGGGGCCAACGTCCTGACTTTC.

In this sample, this clone turned up a few times. The rearrangement joins TRBV6-5 to TRBJ2-7; possible D gene TRBD2, 6 bases. Trimming removed 11 bases at V and 6 bases at J, with 23 bases between. CDR3 length: 14 amino acids. Germline CDR1 and CDR2: MNHEY and SVGAGI. This CDR3 is CAAKENSGGLEQYF. CDR3 sequence (DNA): TGTGCCGCTAAAGAAAATAGTGGGGGACTCGAGCAGTACTTC.

The chain links TRBV4-3 to TRBJ2-3; 7 bases fit TRBD1. V lost 4 bases and J lost 14; bases outside the gene matches: 12. This CDR3 contains 13 residues. Germline-derived CDR1 and CDR2 are LGHNA and YSLEER. The CDR3 sequence is CASSRTGQPFVYF. The DNA of the CDR3 is TGCGCCAGCAGCCGGACGGGACAGCCGTTTGTGTATTTT.

This rearrangement joins TRBV4-1 to TRBJ2-5, with D perhaps TRBD2 (5 bases). Per the germline V gene, CDR1 is MGHRA and CDR2 is YSYEKL. Trimming cost V 0 bases and J 4 bases, with 12 bases left between them. This CDR3 is built from 15 residues. CDR3: CASSQDRDRGETQYF. As DNA, the CDR3 is TGCGCCAGCAGCCAAGATCGCGACCGGGGAGAGACCCAGTACTTC.

As concerns this clone: In this CDR3 the conserved last residue, phenylalanine or tryptophan, is missing, so a read error is likely. The DNA is left out, because the CDR3 cannot be placed on it with certainty; the CDR3 is given as TCRdb lists it. The chain carries TRBV19 and TRBJ1-2; the table names TRBD1, a call not compared with the DNA. The CDR3 region is 10 residues in length, termini included. The germline CDR1 and CDR2 sequences are LNHDA and SQIVND (reference sequence). CDR3 residues: CASSINRGLI.

This chain joins TRBV7-8 and TRBJ1-4; D gene unclear. Germline lookup yields CDR1 SGHVS and CDR2 FQNEAQ. The CDR3 covers 13 residues. The V gene lost 1 base and the J gene lost 7 bases, with 7 bases spanning the gap. DNA for the CDR3: TGTGCCAGCAGCTTAGGAACTGTTGAAAAACTGTTTTTT. Protein: CASSLGTVEKLFF.

This chain uses TRBV29-1 with TRBJ1-4; TRBD1 aligns across 8 bases. Germline CDR1 reads SQVTM; CDR2 reads ANQGSEA. V gave up 7 bases and J gave up 8 bases; unmatched junction bases: 9. The CDR3 spans 13 residues. CDR3: CSASTGVVEKLFF. CDR3 in DNA: TGCAGCGCCTCGACAGGGGTAGTGGAAAAACTGTTTTTT.

The CDR3 DNA sequence: TGTGCCAGCAGTTCTCAGGTGAACACTGAAGCTTTCTTT. Translated: CASSSQVNTEAFF. The chain joins TRBV6-4 to TRBJ1-1; D remains unclear. With 5 bases removed from V and 0 bases from J, the gap between germline ends came to 7 bases. The CDR3 sequence is 13 residues long. Per germline, CDR1 MRHNA and CDR2 SNTAGT.

In this sample, this clone turned up many times. The rearrangement links TRBV6-2 or TRBV6-3 to TRBJ1-1, with D possibly being TRBD1 (5 bases). The CDR3 loop spans 14 amino acids. CDR1 and CDR2 from the germline V gene are MNHEY and SVGEGT. Trimming cost V 3 bases and J 0 bases, with 8 bases left between them. CDR3 sequence reads: CASSYTGMNTEAFF. CDR3 nucleotides: TGTGCCAGCAGTTATACAGGAATGAACACTGAAGCTTTCTTT.

This chain uses TRBV5-6 with TRBJ2-3; 8 nucleotides line up with TRBD2. There are 15 residues in the CDR3. Germline trimming cut 0 bases from V and 0 bases from J; bases unmatched to any gene: 0. The germline V gene encodes CDR1 SGHDT and CDR2 YYEEEE. CDR3 sequence (DNA): TGTGCCAGCAGCTTGGGACTAGCGAGCACAGATACGCAGTATTTT. It encodes CASSLGLASTDTQYF.

V and J are TRBV27 and TRBJ1-2, with 9 bases aligning to TRBD1. This CDR3 is 16 amino acids long. Germline V CDR1 and CDR2: MNHEY, SMNVEV (reference sequence). V lost 1 base, J lost 8 bases, and 11 bases stayed unmatched. The CDR3 region has the DNA TGTGCCAGCAGTTTATGGGGACAGGGCGGAGGGGAAGGCTACACCTTC. Its protein is CASSLWGQGGGEGYTF.

The rearrangement links TRBV3-1 (or the pseudogene TRBV3-2) to TRBJ1-2; 12 bases align to TRBD1. The J segment lost 8 bases and the V segment lost 3 bases, leaving 13 bases of the junction unmatched. The CDR3 loop spans 17 amino acids. Germline loops: CDR1 LGHDT, CDR2 YNNKEL (reference sequence). CDR3 residues: CASSQGTGGPTFPGYTF. CDR3 in DNA: TGTGCCAGCAGCCAGGGGACAGGGGGCCCTACCTTCCCGGGCTACACCTTC.

J is TRBJ1-3 and V is TRBV5-1; the match to TRBD1 covers 8 bases. Trimming cost V 4 bases and J 0 bases; bases outside gene matches: 9. Per the germline V gene, CDR1 is SGHRS and CDR2 is YFSETQ. The CDR3 sequence is 17 residues long. The CDR3 loop is CASSQGTGALSGNTIYF. CDR3 sequence (DNA): TGCGCCAGCAGCCAGGGGACAGGAGCTCTCTCTGGAAACACCATATATTTT.

V and J are TRBV7-2 and TRBJ2-5; tentatively, D is TRBD2 (5 bases). This CDR3 has 15 amino acids. V shed 1 base and J shed 5 bases, with 14 bases lying between them. CDR1 and CDR2 from the germline V gene are SGHTA and FQGNSA. The CDR3 coding sequence is TGTGCCAGCAGCTTAGTGTCCCTAGCCGGGGAGACCCAGTACTTC. It specifies CASSLVSLAGETQYF.

The V and J genes are TRBV2 and TRBJ2-5; 9 bases line up with TRBD1. Trimming at V came to 4 bases and at J to 2 bases, leaving 5 bases not matched to a gene. The CDR3 has 15 residues. Germline V gives CDR1 SNHLY, CDR2 FYNNEI. CDR3 amino acids: CASSANRGLQETQYF. In DNA form, the CDR3 reads TGTGCCAGCAGTGCGAACAGGGGGCTACAAGAGACCCAGTACTTC. Variable domain in full (rest from reference TRBV2 and TRBJ2-5): EPEVTQTPSHQVTQMGQEVILRCVPISNHLYFYWYRQILGQKVEFLVSFYNNEISEKSEIFDDQFSVERPDGSNFTLKIRSTKLEDSAMYFCASSANRGLQETQYFGPGTRLLVL.

V and J are TRBV25-1 and TRBJ1-6, with a weak D call TRBD1 (5 bases). The V and J ends lost 4 bases and 10 bases respectively, with 14 bases between them. The CDR3 spans 14 residues. Germline-derived CDR1 and CDR2 are MGHDK and SYGVNS. The CDR3: CASSAVGGGSPLHF. In nucleotides, the CDR3 is TGTGCCAGCAGTGCTGTCGGGGGGGGGTCACCCCTCCACTTT.